Listed below are T cell receptor beta chains from one sample, sequenced in a study of blood T cells in healthy people across ages. Via MiXCR, TCRdb re-called the 5' RACE reads, giving one row per CDR3 protein. The sample lists under 850,000 distinct CDR3 sequences, approximately 35% occurring once. The sequenced sample was blood. These receptors were taken from a man aged 18 to 29 in good health. CDR3s include the opening cysteine and the closing phenylalanine or tryptophan. A D gene is named only where the DNA matches it firmly. The listing skips clone size in some rows; elsewhere it reads once, few, many or a size class.

TRBV28	once	TRBJ2-1	TRBD2	16	CASTVLAGTSYNEQFF	TGTGCCAGCACCGTACTAGCGGGGACCTCCTACAATGAGCAGTTCTTC
TRBV20-1	.	TRBJ2-1	TRBD1	17	CSARGTGGGLKYNEQFF	TGCAGTGCTAGAGGGACAGGGGGTGGGTTGAAGTACAATGAGCAGTTCTTC
TRBV12-3/TRBV12-4	.	TRBJ2-3	TRBD2	17	CASSPHRGLAGEDTQYF	TGTGCCAGCAGTCCCCACCGAGGACTAGCGGGGGAGGATACGCAGTATTTT
TRBV2	.	TRBJ1-5	.	15	CASSEVGQGGQPQHF	TGTGCCAGCAGTGAAGTGGGGCAGGGCGGTCAGCCCCAGCATTTT
TRBV5-6	.	TRBJ2-1	.	13	CASLAVAYNEQFF	TGTGCCAGCCTCGCGGTAGCCTACAATGAGCAGTTCTTC
TRBV4-1	.	TRBJ2-5	.	14	CASSQVGDGETQYF	TGCGCCAGCAGCCAAGTGGGGGACGGGGAGACCCAGTACTTC
TRBV5-8	few	TRBJ1-1	.	17	CATYFPAGRGLNTEAFF	TGTGCCACCTATTTCCCAGCGGGGAGGGGTCTGAACACTGAAGCTTTCTTT
TRBV12-3/TRBV12-4	many	TRBJ2-5	TRBD2	17	CASSLGGLGREQETQYF	TGTGCCAGCAGTTTAGGGGGACTAGGGAGAGAACAAGAGACCCAGTACTTC
TRBV3-1	few	TRBJ1-1	TRBD1	16	CASSQGPGTGLTEAFF	TGTGCCAGCAGCCAAGGCCCCGGGACAGGGTTAACTGAAGCTTTCTTT
TRBV4-3	many	TRBJ2-1	.	12	CASSQDGGEQFF	TGCGCCAGCAGCCAAGATGGAGGTGAGCAGTTCTTC
TRBV10-3	many	TRBJ2-1	.	19	CAISEVPRAVTSTQDEQFF	TGTGCCATCAGTGAGGTCCCCAGGGCCGTGACGAGTACCCAGGATGAGCAGTTCTTC
TRBV4-1	.	TRBJ2-3	TRBD2	16	CAGSQAGLAETDTQYF	TGCGCCGGCAGCCAAGCGGGCCTAGCGGAGACAGATACGCAGTATTTT
TRBV7-8	.	TRBJ2-3	.	17	CASSLAPVGLNTDTQYF	TGTGCCAGCAGCTTAGCGCCGGTAGGGCTCAACACAGATACGCAGTATTTT
TRBV10-3	few	TRBJ1-5	TRBD1	15	CAISDADQGGQPQHF	TGTGCCATCAGTGATGCCGACCAGGGGGGTCAGCCCCAGCATTTT
TRBV10-3	many	TRBJ2-1	.	11	CAISEIYEQFF	TGTGCCATCAGTGAGATCTATGAGCAGTTCTTC
TRBV7-9	.	TRBJ2-3	TRBD2	19	CASSPPPGLAGGDTDTQYF	TGTGCCAGCAGCCCCCCCCCCGGACTAGCGGGGGGCGACACAGATACGCAGTATTTT
TRBV6-6	.	TRBJ2-5	TRBD1	16	CASRKKTGTGIGEQYF	TGTGCCAGCAGAAAAAAGACCGGGACAGGGATAGGTGAGCAGTACTTC
TRBV9	.	TRBJ1-1	.	13	CASSPKANTEAFF	TGTGCCAGCAGCCCGAAAGCGAACACTGAAGCTTTCTTT
TRBV7-3	.	TRBJ1-1	TRBD1	15	CASSPRGQGLGEAFF	TGTGCCAGCAGCCCCCGGGGACAGGGGCTTGGTGAAGCTTTCTTT
TRBV20-1	few	TRBJ1-4	TRBD1	14	CSARDGTGGEKLFF	TGCAGTGCTAGAGACGGGACAGGCGGGGAAAAACTGTTTTTT
TRBV7-3	.	TRBJ1-1	.	15	CASSLTAGEGTEAFF	TGTGCCAGCAGCTTAACGGCAGGGGAGGGGACTGAAGCTTTCTTT
TRBV6-1	few	TRBJ1-2	.	14	CASSMDSSWGGYTF	TGTGCCAGCAGTATGGACTCTTCCTGGGGTGGCTACACCTTC
TRBV3-1	few	TRBJ2-1	TRBD1	17	CASSRLPGQRFYNEQFF	TGTGCCAGCAGCCGATTACCGGGACAGAGATTTTACAATGAGCAGTTCTTC
TRBV6-1	few	TRBJ2-5	TRBD1	14	CASSRDRERIGQYF	TGTGCCAGCAGTAGGGACAGGGAACGCATCGGGCAGTACTTC
TRBV4-3	.	TRBJ1-1	.	15	CASSQGGGMGTEAFF	TGCGCCAGCAGCCAAGGGGGAGGCATGGGAACTGAAGCTTTCTTT
TRBV7-2	.	TRBJ2-7	.	16	CASSYNLGGGDYEQYF	TGTGCCAGCAGCTACAATTTAGGGGGGGGAGACTACGAGCAGTACTTC
TRBV7-9	.	TRBJ1-2	TRBD1	15	CASSFPGQGDYGYTF	TGTGCCAGCAGCTTCCCCGGACAGGGGGACTATGGCTACACCTTC
TRBV29-1	few	TRBJ2-2	.	13	CSVGGANTGELFF	TGCAGCGTTGGAGGGGCTAACACCGGGGAGCTGTTTTTT
TRBV28	.	TRBJ2-4	TRBD1	14	CASSTAGTENIQYF	TGTGCCAGCAGTACCGCCGGGACAGAAAACATTCAGTACTTC
TRBV7-2	.	TRBJ2-2	.	16	CASSVRGGTEGGELFF	TGTGCCAGCAGCGTTAGAGGGGGGACAGAGGGCGGGGAGCTGTTTTTT
TRBV12-3/TRBV12-4	few	TRBJ1-2	.	13	CASSLRRDGGYTF	TGTGCCAGCAGTTTGAGAAGGGATGGTGGCTACACCTTC
TRBV27	.	TRBJ2-1	.	15	CASSWNGGDYNEQFF	TGTGCCAGCAGTTGGAACGGAGGGGATTACAATGAGCAGTTCTTC
TRBV20-1	many	TRBJ2-3	.	12	CSARSAQDTQYF	TGCAGTGCTAGATCCGCGCAAGATACGCAGTATTTT
TRBV20-1	.	TRBJ2-7	.	14	CSARVHTGSYEQYF	TGCAGTGCTAGAGTACACACAGGGTCCTACGAGCAGTACTTC
TRBV29-1	few	TRBJ2-1	TRBD1	15	CSVFVRDRGGGEQFF	TGCAGCGTTTTTGTCCGGGACAGGGGAGGGGGTGAGCAGTTCTTC
TRBV7-3	few	TRBJ2-7	.	12	CASSLEGSEQYF	TGTGCCAGCAGCTTAGAAGGGTCCGAGCAGTACTTC
TRBV20-1	.	TRBJ2-5	.	11	CSARVHNEQYF	TGCAGTGCTAGAGTTCACAATGAGCAGTACTTC
TRBV5-1	many	TRBJ2-1	.	13	CASTRESYNEQFF	TGCGCCAGCACCCGGGAGTCCTACAATGAGCAGTTCTTC
TRBV12-3/TRBV12-4	.	TRBJ1-2	.	16	CASSLSAGQLPKGYTF	TGTGCCAGCAGTTTATCGGCGGGTCAACTCCCTAAGGGCTACACCTTC
TRBV14	few	TRBJ2-2	.	14	CASSQPKETGELFF	TGTGCCAGCAGCCAACCTAAGGAGACCGGGGAGCTGTTTTTT
TRBV14	.	TRBJ2-5	TRBD1	15	CASSPQGALANEQYF	TGTGCCAGCAGCCCCCAGGGGGCTCTTGCGAATGAGCAGTACTTC
TRBV7-2	.	TRBJ2-3	.	11	CASGSLDTQYF	TGTGCCAGCGGATCCCTAGATACGCAGTATTTT
TRBV5-1	few	TRBJ2-1	.	13	CASAIFRYGEQFF	TGCGCCAGCGCAATATTTAGGTACGGTGAGCAGTTCTTC
TRBV12-3/TRBV12-4	.	TRBJ1-4	TRBD1	15	CASSSRTGPNEKLFF	TGTGCCAGCAGTTCGCGGACAGGACCAAATGAAAAACTGTTTTTT
TRBV14	few	TRBJ1-6	.	14	CASSQDFYNSPLHF	TGTGCCAGCAGCCAAGATTTCTATAATTCACCCCTCCACTTT
TRBV6-5	.	TRBJ1-1	TRBD1	18	CASSYTLTGDVADTEAFF	TGTGCCAGCAGTTACACCTTGACAGGGGACGTCGCGGACACTGAAGCTTTCTTT
TRBV5-1	.	TRBJ2-3	.	15	CAGSAGAPSTDTQYF	TGCGCCGGCAGCGCCGGGGCCCCTAGCACAGATACGCAGTATTTT
TRBV20-1	.	TRBJ2-7	.	15	CSARDARSSYNEQYF	TGCAGTGCTAGAGACGCCAGGAGCTCCTACAATGAGCAGTACTTC
TRBV10-3	few	TRBJ2-1	.	12	CAISDFGSEQFF	TGTGCCATCAGTGACTTTGGTTCTGAGCAGTTCTTC
TRBV20-1	.	TRBJ1-6	TRBD1	15	CSAQRGTGGNAPLHF	TGCAGTGCCCAACGGGGGACAGGGGGTAATGCACCCCTCCACTTT
TRBV6-6	few	TRBJ1-2	.	14	CASSSVTEFYGYTF	TGTGCCAGCAGTTCCGTGACAGAGTTCTATGGCTACACCTTC
TRBV20-1	.	TRBJ1-5	.	12	CSARVPDQPQHF	TGCAGTGCTAGAGTTCCAGATCAGCCCCAGCATTTT
TRBV6-2/TRBV6-3	.	TRBJ2-5	.	16	CASSYSTGRIQETQYF	TGTGCCAGCAGTTACTCGACTGGCAGGATCCAAGAGACCCAGTACTTC